The rows below give T cell receptor beta chains drawn from one sample of a study of T cells in Graves' hyperthyroidism and ophthalmopathy. One entry per CDR3 protein, called by TCRdb with MiXCR from the multiplex PCR reads. Seen here are under 400,000 distinct CDR3 sequences, 20% to 25% observed once, and the top ten hold around 48%. Specimen: blood. These receptors originate from a woman aged 45-59 years with Graves' hyperthyroidism. The CDR3 runs from the conserved cysteine through the conserved F or W. A D gene is named only where the DNA matches it firmly. The size field is filled for only some rows; it gives once, few, many or a size class.

d_call,clone_size,j_call,v_call,cdr3_nt,cdr3_aa
.,few,TRBJ2-6,TRBV6-1,TGTGCCAGCTCTCCTGGGGGGGGGGCCAACGTCCTGACTTTC,CASSPGGGANVLTF
TRBD1,.,TRBJ1-2,TRBV27,TGTGCCAGCAGTAGAGCCGGGACAGGGGGGTCTGGCTACACCTTC,CASSRAGTGGSGYTF
.,many,TRBJ1-2,TRBV3-1,TGTGCCAGCAGCCAAGTGGGAGGGGATGGCTACACCTTC,CASSQVGGDGYTF
TRBD2,many,TRBJ2-5,TRBV10-3,TGTGCCATCAGGGCTAGCGGGACGGCTTCGGAGACCCAGTACTTC,CAIRASGTASETQYF
.,.,TRBJ2-7,TRBV5-1,TGCGCCAGCAGCTTTGCTATTTCCTACGAGCAGTACTTC,CASSFAISYEQYF
.,few,TRBJ2-3,TRBV19,TGTGCCAGTAGTATTGACGGGGGCACAGATACGCAGTATTTT,CASSIDGGTDTQYF
TRBD2,many,TRBJ2-1,TRBV20-1,TGCAGTGCTAGACGGGCACGGGGACTAGCGATCAATGAGCAGTTCTTC,CSARRARGLAINEQFF
.,many,TRBJ2-7,TRBV28,TGTGCCAGCAATCCCAGGTTCCTCTACGAGCAGTACTTC,CASNPRFLYEQYF
TRBD1,many,TRBJ1-5,TRBV28,TGTGCCAGCAGTTCCGGGACAGGGGGCTTGGTCGGCAATCAGCCCCAGCATTTT,CASSSGTGGLVGNQPQHF
TRBD1,.,TRBJ1-1,TRBV2,TGTGCCAGCAACGGACAGTTTCTCGGGACAGGTATTAACACTGAAGCTTTCTTT,CASNGQFLGTGINTEAFF
.,few,TRBJ1-5,TRBV29-1,TGCAGCGTTGCCGATAATAGCAATCAGCCCCAGCATTTT,CSVADNSNQPQHF
TRBD1,.,TRBJ2-3,TRBV5-1,TGCGCCAGCAGCTTGGGGGGACAGACCACAGATACGCAGTATTTT,CASSLGGQTTDTQYF
TRBD2,many,TRBJ2-1,TRBV12-3/TRBV12-4,TGTGCCAGCAGACCTAGACTAGCGGGAGGATGGGATGAGCAGTTCTTC,CASRPRLAGGWDEQFF
.,many,TRBJ1-5,TRBV28,TGTGCCAGCAGTTTCAGGGGTCAGCCCCAGCATTTT,CASSFRGQPQHF
TRBD2,.,TRBJ2-7,TRBV6-1,TGTGCCAGTTGGACTAGCGGGACCTACGAGCAGTACTTC,CASWTSGTYEQYF
.,many,TRBJ2-2,TRBV9,TGTGCCAGCAGCGTGCGAGGGCCGGGCACCGGGGAGCTGTTTTTT,CASSVRGPGTGELFF
.,.,TRBJ2-1,TRBV2,TGTGCCAGCAGTGAAGCCCCCCCGGGGAGACTCGAAAAAGAGCAGTTCTTC,CASSEAPPGRLEKEQFF
.,many,TRBJ1-6,TRBV30,TGTGCCTGGAGAAGAAGGGAGTCACCCCTCCACTTT,CAWRRRESPLHF
.,many,TRBJ1-1,TRBV7-8,TGTGCCAGCAGCTTCCTTAGGAACACTGAAGCTTTCTTT,CASSFLRNTEAFF
.,many,TRBJ2-3,TRBV6-1,TGTGCCAGCAGTGTGGGAGGGGGCAGCACAGATACGCAGTATTTT,CASSVGGGSTDTQYF
TRBD1,.,TRBJ1-1,TRBV30,TGTGCCTGGAGTACAGGGGGTACTGAAGCTTTCTTT,CAWSTGGTEAFF
TRBD2,.,TRBJ2-1,TRBV5-5,TGTGCCAGCAGCTCGCTGACTAGCGGGGTCCACAATGAGCAGTTCTTC,CASSSLTSGVHNEQFF
.,few,TRBJ1-1,TRBV9,TGTGCCAGCAGCGGTCAGGGGAAGGGTGAGGGAGCTTTCTTT,CASSGQGKGEGAFF
TRBD1,many,TRBJ2-2,TRBV12-3/TRBV12-4,TGTGCCAGCAGGGGACAGACAGACACCGGGGAGCTGTTTTTT,CASRGQTDTGELFF
TRBD1,many,TRBJ1-5,TRBV12-3/TRBV12-4,TGTGCCAGCAGTTTCGGACAGGGAATTTGGAATCAGCCCCAGCATTTT,CASSFGQGIWNQPQHF
.,few,TRBJ1-1,TRBV11-3,TGTGCCAGCAGCTTAGATCCATCACCGGAGGCTTTCTTT,CASSLDPSPEAFF
TRBD1,.,TRBJ1-4,TRBV12-3/TRBV12-4,TGTGCCAGCAGACAGGGGGATTCAACTAATGAAAAACTGTTTTTT,CASRQGDSTNEKLFF
.,many,TRBJ2-7,TRBV25-1,TGTGCAAACGTGCTCGGGGACATTCTCTCCTACGAGCAGTACTTC,CANVLGDILSYEQYF
.,few,TRBJ2-7,TRBV7-3,TGTGCCAGCAGCCTGGACCGGGACCCATACCAACCAGCGAACTACGAGCAGTACTTC,CASSLDRDPYQPANYEQYF
.,.,TRBJ2-5,TRBV20-1,TGCAGTGCTAGAGTGGGCAGCCCCAAAGAGACCCAGTACTTC,CSARVGSPKETQYF